The clone carrying this T cell receptor (beta chain) was found many times. The data originate from a study of neurological immune-mediated disorders. TCRdb itself ran the 5' RACE reads through MiXCR, one entry per CDR3 protein. The sample includes about 60,000 distinct CDR3 sequences, approximately 4.4% of them seen just once. This CDR3 has 16 residues. Germline CDR1 and CDR2: ENHRY and SYGVKD. V lost 6 bases, J lost 7 bases, and 21 bases lay in between. The sequence was obtained from a man in his forties or fifties with multiple sclerosis. This chain joins TRBV10-3 and TRBJ2-2, with D tentatively TRBD1 (6 bases). The sample was PBMCs. The CDR3 protein is CAISTGTPEGVGELFF. CDR3 nucleotide sequence: TGTGCCATCAGCACCGGGACACCCGAAGGGGTCGGGGAGCTGTTTTTT.